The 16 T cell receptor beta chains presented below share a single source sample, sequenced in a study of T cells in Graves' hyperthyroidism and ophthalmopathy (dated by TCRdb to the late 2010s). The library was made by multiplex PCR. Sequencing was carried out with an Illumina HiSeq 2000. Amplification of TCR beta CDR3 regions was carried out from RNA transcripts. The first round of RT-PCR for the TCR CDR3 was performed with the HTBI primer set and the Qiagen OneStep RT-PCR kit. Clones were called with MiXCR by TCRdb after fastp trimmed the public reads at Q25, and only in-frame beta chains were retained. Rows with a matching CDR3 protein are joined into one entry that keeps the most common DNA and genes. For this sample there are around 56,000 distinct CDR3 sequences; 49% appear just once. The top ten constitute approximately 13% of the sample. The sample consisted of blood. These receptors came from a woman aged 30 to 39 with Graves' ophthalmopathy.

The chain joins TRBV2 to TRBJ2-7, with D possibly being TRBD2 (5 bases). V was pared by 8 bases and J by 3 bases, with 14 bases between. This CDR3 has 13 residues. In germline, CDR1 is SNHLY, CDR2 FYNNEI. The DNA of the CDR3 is TGTGCCAGCGTTGAGGGCAGTGGCTACGAGCAGTACTTC. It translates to CASVEGSGYEQYF.

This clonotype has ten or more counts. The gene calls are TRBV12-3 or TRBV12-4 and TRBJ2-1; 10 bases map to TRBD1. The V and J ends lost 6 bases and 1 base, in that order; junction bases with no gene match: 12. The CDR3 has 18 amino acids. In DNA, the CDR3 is TGTGCCAGCAGGACTAGGACAGGGGGATTTAGGTCCTACAATGAGCAGTTCTTC. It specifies CASRTRTGGFRSYNEQFF.

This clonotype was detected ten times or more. CDR3 in amino acids: CASSQALAGPSGNTIYF. The CDR3 DNA reads as TGCGCCAGCAGCCAAGCCTTGGCCGGACCCTCTGGAAACACCATATATTTT. The V and J genes are TRBV4-1 and TRBJ1-3; D call uncertain. The CDR3 loop spans 17 amino acids. V lost 1 base and J lost 0, with 13 bases in between. Germline V gene sequence: CDR1 MGHRA, CDR2 YSYEKL.

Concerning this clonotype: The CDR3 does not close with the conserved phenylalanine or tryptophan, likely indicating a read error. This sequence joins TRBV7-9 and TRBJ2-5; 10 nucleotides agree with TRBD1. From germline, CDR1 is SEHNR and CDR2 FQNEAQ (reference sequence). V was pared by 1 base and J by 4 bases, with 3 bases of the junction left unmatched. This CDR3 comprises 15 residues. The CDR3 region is CASSLGDRGGETQYS. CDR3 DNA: TGTGCCAGCAGCTTAGGGGACAGGGGTGGAGAGACCCAGTACTCC.

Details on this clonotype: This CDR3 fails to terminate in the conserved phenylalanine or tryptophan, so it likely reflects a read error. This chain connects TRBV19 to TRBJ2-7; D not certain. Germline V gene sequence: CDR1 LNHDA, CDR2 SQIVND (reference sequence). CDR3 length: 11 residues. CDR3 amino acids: CASSILGEQYS. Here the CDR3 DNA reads TGTGCCAGCAGTATCCTGGGGGAGCAGTACTCC.

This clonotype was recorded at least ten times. The CDR3 region has the DNA TGTGCCAGCAGAAGGATGTTGGGATCCTACGAGCAGTACTTC. Amino acids: CASRRMLGSYEQYF. This rearrangement joins TRBV28 to TRBJ2-7, with D uncertain. V was trimmed by 6 bases and J by 1 base, leaving 13 bases between them. The CDR3 is 14 amino acids. Germline CDR1 reads MDHEN; CDR2 reads SYDVKM.

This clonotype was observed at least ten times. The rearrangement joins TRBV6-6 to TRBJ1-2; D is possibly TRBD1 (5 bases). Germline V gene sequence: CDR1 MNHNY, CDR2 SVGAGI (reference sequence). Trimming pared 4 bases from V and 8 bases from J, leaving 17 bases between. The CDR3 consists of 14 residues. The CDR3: CASSFTRVEYGYTF. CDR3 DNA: TGTGCCAGCAGTTTCACCAGGGTGGAATACGGCTACACCTTC.

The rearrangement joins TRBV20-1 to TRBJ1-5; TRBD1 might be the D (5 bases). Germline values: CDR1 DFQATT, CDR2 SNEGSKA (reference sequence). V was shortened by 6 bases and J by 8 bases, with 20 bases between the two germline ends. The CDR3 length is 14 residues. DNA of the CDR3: TGCAGTGCCAGTCCGGGGACTACGACTAAGCCCCAGCATTTT. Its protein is CSASPGTTTKPQHF.

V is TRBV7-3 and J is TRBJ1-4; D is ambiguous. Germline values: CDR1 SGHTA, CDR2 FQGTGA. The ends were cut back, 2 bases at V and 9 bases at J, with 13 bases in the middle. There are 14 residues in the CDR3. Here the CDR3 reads CASSLVSTDKKLFF. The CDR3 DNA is TGTGCCAGCAGCTTAGTTAGCACAGATAAAAAACTGTTTTTT.

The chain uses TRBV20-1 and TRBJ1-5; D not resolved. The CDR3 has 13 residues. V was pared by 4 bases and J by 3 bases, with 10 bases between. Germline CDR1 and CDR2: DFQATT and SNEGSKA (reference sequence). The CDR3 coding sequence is TGCAGTGCTACCCTGGCGGACAATCAGCCCCAGCATTTT. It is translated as CSATLADNQPQHF.

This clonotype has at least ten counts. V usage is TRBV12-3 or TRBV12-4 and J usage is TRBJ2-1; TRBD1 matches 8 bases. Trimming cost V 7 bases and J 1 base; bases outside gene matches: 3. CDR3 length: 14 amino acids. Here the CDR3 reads CASTYRGSYNEQFF. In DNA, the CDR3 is TGTGCCAGCACTTACAGGGGGTCCTACAATGAGCAGTTCTTC.

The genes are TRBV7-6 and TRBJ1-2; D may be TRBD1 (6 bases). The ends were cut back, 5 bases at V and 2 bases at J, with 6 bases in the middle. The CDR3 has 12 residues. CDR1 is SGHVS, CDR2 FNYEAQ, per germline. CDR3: CASSDRNYGYTF. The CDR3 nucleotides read TGTGCCAGCAGCGACAGGAACTATGGCTACACCTTC.

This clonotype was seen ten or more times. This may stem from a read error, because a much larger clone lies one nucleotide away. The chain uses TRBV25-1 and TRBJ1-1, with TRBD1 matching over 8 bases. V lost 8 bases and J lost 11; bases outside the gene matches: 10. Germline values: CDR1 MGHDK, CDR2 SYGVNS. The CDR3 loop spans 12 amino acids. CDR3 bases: TGTGCCAGCGGTAGTCAGGGGGCCTGGGCTTTCTTT. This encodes CASGSQGAWAFF. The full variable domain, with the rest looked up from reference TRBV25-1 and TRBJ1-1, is EADIYQTPRYLVIGTGKKITLECSQTMGHDKMYWYQQDPGMELHLIHYSYGVNSTEKGDLSSESTVSRIRTEHFPLTLESARPSHTSQYLCASGSQGAWAFFGQGTRLTVV.

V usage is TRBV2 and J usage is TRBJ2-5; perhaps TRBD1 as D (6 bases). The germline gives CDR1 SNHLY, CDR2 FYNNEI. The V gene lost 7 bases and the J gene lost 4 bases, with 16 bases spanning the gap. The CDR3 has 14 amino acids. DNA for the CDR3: TGTGCCAGCACTCGAAGGCGAGGGGGAGAGACCCAGTACTTC. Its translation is CASTRRRGGETQYF.

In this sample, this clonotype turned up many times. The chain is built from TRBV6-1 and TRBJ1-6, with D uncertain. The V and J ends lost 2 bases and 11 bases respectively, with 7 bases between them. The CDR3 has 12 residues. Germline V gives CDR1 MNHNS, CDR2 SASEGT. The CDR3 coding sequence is TGTGCCAGCAGTGAAATGGATCCACCCCTCCACTTT. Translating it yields CASSEMDPPLHF.

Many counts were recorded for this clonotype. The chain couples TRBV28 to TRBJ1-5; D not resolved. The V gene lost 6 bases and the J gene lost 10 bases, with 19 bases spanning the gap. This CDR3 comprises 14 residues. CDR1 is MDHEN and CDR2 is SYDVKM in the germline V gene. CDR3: CASSSDRGISPQHF. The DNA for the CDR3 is TGTGCCAGCAGCTCGGACCGGGGTATCAGCCCCCAGCATTTT.